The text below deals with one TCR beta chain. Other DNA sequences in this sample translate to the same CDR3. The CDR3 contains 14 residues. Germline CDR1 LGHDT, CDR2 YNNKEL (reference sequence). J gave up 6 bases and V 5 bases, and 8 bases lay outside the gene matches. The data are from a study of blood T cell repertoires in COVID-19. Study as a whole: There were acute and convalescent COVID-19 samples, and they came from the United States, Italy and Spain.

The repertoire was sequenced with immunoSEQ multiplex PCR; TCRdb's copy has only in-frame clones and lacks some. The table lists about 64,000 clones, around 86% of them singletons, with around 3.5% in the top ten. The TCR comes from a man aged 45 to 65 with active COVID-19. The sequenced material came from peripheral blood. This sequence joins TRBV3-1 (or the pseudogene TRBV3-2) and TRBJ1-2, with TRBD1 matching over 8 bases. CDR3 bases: TGTGCCAGCAGCTTGGACAGGGTGAGAAATGGCTACACCTTC. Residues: CASSLDRVRNGYTF.